This TCR beta chain was obtained from a study of tumor-infiltrating lymphocytes in primary liver carcinoma. This CDR3 is 17 amino acids long. In germline, CDR1 is SGHAT, CDR2 FQDESV (reference sequence). The V end lost 1 base, the J end lost 1 base, and 17 bases lay between the germline ends. Worth noting for this clonotype: Its antigen is unidentified. Lacking the conserved final phenylalanine or tryptophan, this CDR3 likely reflects a read error.

The roughly 19-32 mg bulk tissue piece was not sorted before simultaneous RNA and DNA extraction. Regarding the study as a whole: Tumors carried a top-250-clone fraction significantly exceeding that of blood (p = 0.039).

The template, approximately 500 ng total RNA, yielded TCR beta cDNA made with a constant-region primer. Modified slightly, ARM-PCR produced TCR beta libraries over three nested multiplex PCR rounds. The opening two PCR rounds, 10 cycles each, paired TRBV1-TRBV30 forward primers with a C-beta reverse primer. TCRdb used MiXCR to reprocess the multiplex PCR reads, holding one entry per CDR3 protein. The table lists 150,000 to 200,000 distinct CDR3 sequences, around four fifths of them singletons. The rearrangement uses TRBV11-1 and TRBJ2-7; unclear D gene. The specimen was tumor tissue from primary liver carcinoma. The receptor was isolated from a man in his forties with primary liver carcinoma and hepatitis B virus infection. CDR3 in amino acids: CASSLGPVGESSYEQYI. The CDR3 DNA reads TGTGCCAGCAGCTTAGGGCCGGTGGGTGAAAGTTCCTACGAGCAGTACATC.